Listed here are 25 T cell receptor beta chains from one sample, sequenced in a study of blood T cell repertoires in COVID-19. Clones were sequenced by immunoSEQ multiplex PCR, and TCRdb holds only the in-frame ones, with some missing. There are 200,000 or so clones in the sample; 85% to 90% occur only once, and approximately 18% lies in the top ten. The material sequenced was peripheral blood. The source of these receptors is a person between 65 and 80 years old with COVID-19, enrolled during active disease.

This chain joins TRBV7-2 and TRBJ1-4; D gene uncertain. Germline CDR1 SGHTA, CDR2 FQGNSA. This CDR3 has 12 amino acids. V dropped 1 base and J dropped 7 bases, with 4 bases sitting between them. This CDR3 is CASSLVAEKLFF. In nucleotides, the CDR3 is TGTGCCAGCAGCTTAGTGGCTGAAAAACTGTTTTTT.

V and J are TRBV5-4 and TRBJ2-7, with a possible D match to TRBD2 (6 bases). V lost 3 bases and J lost 7, with 14 bases in between. CDR3 length: 13 residues. Germline V gives CDR1 SGHNT, CDR2 YYREEE (reference sequence). The CDR3 loop reads CASSSGRGQEQYF. CDR3 nucleotide sequence: TGTGCCAGCAGCTCCGGGAGAGGACAAGAGCAGTACTTC.

The chain links TRBV4-1 to TRBJ2-2; D uncertain. Trimming stripped 1 base from V and 6 bases from J, with 12 bases between. This CDR3 region has 15 residues. Per germline, CDR1 MGHRA and CDR2 YSYEKL. CDR3 coding DNA: TGCGCCAGCAGCCAAGTAGCTCTTATCCCCGGGGAGCTGTTTTTT. Encoded protein: CASSQVALIPGELFF.

The chain uses TRBV28 and TRBJ1-1; D remains unclear. V lost 7 bases and J 7 bases, leaving 10 bases between the germline ends. Germline-derived CDR1 and CDR2 are MDHEN and SYDVKM. The CDR3 totals 11 residues. CDR3 sequence (DNA): TGTGCCAGCATGGAAGGAGGTGAAGCTTTCTTT. It yields the protein CASMEGGEAFF.

The chain is built from TRBV19 and TRBJ1-4; no definite D call. The germline V gene has CDR1 LNHDA and CDR2 SQIVND (reference sequence). CDR3 length: 15 residues. Trimming pared 3 bases from V and 7 bases from J, leaving 15 bases between. CDR3 in DNA: TGTGCCAGTAGTATCCAGGTTAGGAAGAGTGAAAAACTGTTTTTT. It codes for CASSIQVRKSEKLFF.

This chain uses TRBV28 with TRBJ2-7; perhaps TRBD1 as D (6 bases). The germline V and J ends were trimmed by 10 bases and 1 base, with 17 bases remaining between them. There are 14 residues in the CDR3. CDR1 and CDR2 (germline): MDHEN, SYDVKM. The CDR3 loop is CATQGSLDSYEQYF. CDR3 nucleotide sequence: TGTGCCACCCAGGGGTCTCTAGATTCCTACGAGCAGTACTTC.

V usage is TRBV30 and J usage is TRBJ2-7; the D gene is possibly TRBD2 (5 bases). CDR3 length: 14 amino acids. V lost 0 bases to trimming and J lost 6 bases, with 15 bases between them. Germline CDR1 and CDR2: GTSNPN and SVGIG (reference sequence). The CDR3 protein is CAWSVTGSVIEQYF. CDR3 DNA sequence: TGTGCCTGGAGTGTAACGGGGTCTGTTATCGAGCAGTACTTC.

A single count supports this clone. The chain joins TRBV3-1 (or the pseudogene TRBV3-2) to TRBJ2-1; no firm D call. Germline assignment: CDR1 LGHDT and CDR2 YNNKEL (reference sequence). V dropped 1 base and J dropped 9 bases, with 7 bases sitting between them. This CDR3 region has 12 residues. The CDR3 DNA follows: TGTGCCAGCAGCCAAGCTAGTCGTGAGCAGTTCTTC. This gives the protein CASSQASREQFF.

The chain carries TRBV6-6 and TRBJ2-6; TRBD1 might be the D (5 bases). Per the germline V gene, CDR1 is MNHNY and CDR2 is SVGAGI (reference sequence). V lost 5 bases and J 0 bases, leaving 14 bases between the germline ends. The CDR3 runs to 17 residues. Here the CDR3 reads CASSLWGVSSGANVLTF. CDR3 coding DNA: TGTGCCAGCAGTCTGTGGGGCGTCAGCTCTGGGGCCAACGTCCTGACTTTC.

CDR3 sequence reads: CARSFEQGRTYNEQFF. The CDR3 bases are TGTGCCAGAAGCTTCGAACAGGGCCGTACTTACAATGAGCAGTTCTTC. V and J are TRBV5-3 and TRBJ2-1; tentative D call: TRBD1 (6 bases). TRBV5-3 has ORF status, its function being uncertain. Trimming removed 2 bases at V and 4 bases at J, with 16 bases between. The CDR3 is 16 amino acids.

The chain uses TRBV4-1 and TRBJ2-3, with D perhaps matching TRBD2 (6 bases). The CDR3 runs 14 residues. CDR1 is MGHRA, CDR2 YSYEKL, per germline. Trimming cost V 0 bases and J 8 bases, with 12 bases left between them. CDR3 in DNA: TGCGCCAGCAGCCAAGAATATACTAGCAGTACGCAGTATTTT. This encodes CASSQEYTSSTQYF.

The rearrangement links TRBV18 to TRBJ2-5, with TRBD1 matching over 7 bases. Germline CDR1 KGHSH, CDR2 LQKENI. The CDR3 spans 14 residues. Germline trimming cut 6 bases from V and 5 bases from J; bases unmatched to any gene: 9. The CDR3 region is CASSSTGSGETQYF. The CDR3 DNA reads as TGTGCCAGCTCGTCGACAGGGAGTGGGGAGACCCAGTACTTC. The variable domain in full, completed from reference TRBV18 and TRBJ2-5, reads NAGVMQNPRHLVRRRGQEARLRCSPMKGHSHVYWYRQLPEEGLKFMVYLQKENIIDESGMPKERFSAEFPKEGPSILRIQQVVRGDSAAYFCASSSTGSGETQYFGPGTRLLVL.

This clone was picked up a small number of times. The gene calls are TRBV6-2 or TRBV6-3 and TRBJ2-1, with 9 bases lining up with TRBD2. With V trimmed by 3 bases and J by 10 bases, 4 bases remained unmatched. This CDR3 is built from 13 residues. CDR1 and CDR2 from the germline V gene are MNHEY and SVGEGT. The CDR3 sequence: CASSYSGGREQFF. The CDR3 bases are TGTGCCAGCAGTTATAGCGGGGGACGGGAGCAGTTCTTC.

This clone has just a few counts. The chain carries TRBV28 and TRBJ2-2; possible D gene TRBD1, 5 bases. This CDR3 has 13 residues. Per the germline V gene, CDR1 is MDHEN and CDR2 is SYDVKM. The V gene lost 3 bases and the J gene lost 5 bases, with 7 bases spanning the gap. DNA for the CDR3: TGTGCCAGCAGTTTGGGGCGGACCGGGGAGCTGTTTTTT. Its translation is CASSLGRTGELFF.

This chain connects TRBV2 to TRBJ2-5, with 7 bases matching TRBD2. The CDR3 length is 17 residues. V dropped 3 bases and J dropped 0; count of bases not matched to a gene: 10. Germline V CDR1 and CDR2: SNHLY, FYNNEI. The CDR3 sequence: CASSDSSSGRHQETQYF. CDR3 coding DNA: TGTGCCAGCAGTGACTCGTCTAGCGGCAGGCACCAAGAGACCCAGTACTTC.

This clone appeared once. J is TRBJ1-5 and V is TRBV19; D not certain. The CDR3 spans 14 residues. The germline V gene has CDR1 LNHDA and CDR2 SQIVND (reference sequence). Trimming cost V 3 bases and J 2 bases, with 8 bases left between them. CDR3 sequence (DNA): TGTGCCAGTAGTATTCCTGGGCGCAATCAGCCCCAGCATTTT. It specifies CASSIPGRNQPQHF.

The genes are TRBV5-1 and TRBJ1-2; D is possibly TRBD1 (5 bases). The CDR3 is 16 amino acids. CDR1 and CDR2 from the germline V gene are SGHRS and YFSETQ. The ends were cut back, 4 bases at V and 6 bases at J, with 22 bases in the middle. CDR3 protein: CASSATQASIEDGYTF. For the CDR3, the DNA is TGCGCCAGCAGCGCTACACAGGCTTCGATTGAGGATGGCTACACCTTC.

CDR3 DNA sequence: TGTGCCAGCAGGGCAGGACAGAACACTGAAGCTTTCTTT. Its translation: CASRAGQNTEAFF. V is TRBV25-1 and J is TRBJ1-1; possible D gene TRBD1, 5 bases. The CDR3 contains 13 residues. V was clipped by 6 bases and J by 1 base, with 9 bases between them. The V gene's germline CDR1 is MGHDK and CDR2 SYGVNS.

The chain uses TRBV6-2 or TRBV6-3 and TRBJ1-1; perhaps TRBD1 as D (6 bases). The V gene lost 2 bases and the J gene lost 0 bases, with 19 bases spanning the gap. Germline V gene data show CDR1 as MNHEY and CDR2 as SVGEGT. The CDR3 runs to 18 residues. CDR3 bases: TGTGCCAGCAGTTACACGGTACTCAGGACAGATCTGAACACTGAAGCTTTCTTT. Amino acids: CASSYTVLRTDLNTEAFF.

V gene TRBV7-9 combines with J gene TRBJ2-4, with 7 bases that match TRBD1. Germline values: CDR1 SEHNR, CDR2 FQNEAQ (reference sequence). The CDR3 covers 17 residues. After removal of 1 base from V and 1 base from J, the junction contained 7 bases not matched to a gene. CDR3 region: CASSLDREGAAKNIQYF. CDR3 in DNA: TGTGCCAGCAGCTTAGATAGAGAGGGGGCGGCCAAAAACATTCAGTACTTC.

The chain carries TRBV28 and TRBJ1-5; the D is unclear. The V end lost 5 bases, the J end lost 0 bases, and 26 bases lay between the germline ends. Germline values: CDR1 MDHEN, CDR2 SYDVKM. The CDR3 covers 20 residues. CDR3 sequence (DNA): TGTGCCAGCAGTCGACGGGGAGCTGGGGTGGGCAGCTATAGCAATCAGCCCCAGCATTTT. This encodes CASSRRGAGVGSYSNQPQHF.

The chain recombines TRBV6-5 with TRBJ1-6; 11 bases are a match to TRBD1. Germline CDR1 reads MNHEY; CDR2 reads SVGAGI. The J segment lost 9 bases and the V segment lost 0 bases, leaving 4 bases of the junction unmatched. The CDR3 contains 16 residues. The CDR3 loop reads CASSYSGQGAGSPLHF. For the CDR3, the DNA is TGTGCCAGCAGTTACTCCGGACAGGGGGCTGGTTCACCCCTCCACTTT.

The V call is TRBV5-1, the J call TRBJ1-3; 8 bases fit TRBD1. This CDR3 comprises 15 residues. Germline CDR1 SGHRS, CDR2 YFSETQ. Trimming removed 2 bases from V and 1 base from J; junction bases left unmatched: 2. Here the CDR3 DNA reads TGCGCCAGCAGCTTAGACAGGGGTTCTGGAAACACCATATATTTT. It is translated as CASSLDRGSGNTIYF.

The chain has TRBV6-5 and TRBJ1-1; 8 bases are shared with TRBD1. The CDR3 is 14 residues long. Germline CDR1 reads MNHEY; CDR2 reads SVGAGI. The V gene end was trimmed by 5 bases and the J gene end by 6 bases; junction bases not matched to a gene: 8. The DNA for the CDR3 is TGTGCCAGCAGTCCCGGACAGGGTGTCGCTGAAGCTTTCTTT. Residues: CASSPGQGVAEAFF.

The chain links TRBV21-1 to TRBJ2-3; TRBD2 is the table's D call and was not checked against the DNA. TRBV21-1 is a known pseudogene. This CDR3 is 18 amino acids long. In DNA, the CDR3 is TGTGCCAGCAGCAAACGGAGGTCTAGCGGGAGGGCTACAGATACGCAGTATTTT. Translating gives CASSKRRSSGRATDTQYF.